The 6 T cell receptor beta chains below were found in one sample sequenced in a study of Graves' ophthalmopathy and Graves' hyperthyroidism. Amplification of TCR beta CDR3 regions used RNA transcripts. In the first round, RT-PCR was carried out with HTBI primers, and a multiplex PCR formed the second round. One entry per CDR3 protein, called by TCRdb with MiXCR from the multiplex PCR reads. The repertoire holds some 750,000 distinct CDR3 sequences, 40% seen once, with about 40% in the top ten. Source material: peripheral blood. The origin of the receptors is an adult man with Graves' ophthalmopathy.

The CDR3 DNA reads TGTGCCACCATGGAGAGGGGAGGTGCGGAGACCCAGTACTTC. It encodes CATMERGGAETQYF. The chain employs TRBV24-1 and TRBJ2-5; TRBD2 might be the D (6 bases). The CDR3 length is 14 residues. Germline V gene lookup returns CDR1 KGHDR and CDR2 SFDVKD. V was clipped by 8 bases and J by 5 bases, with 17 bases between them.

Details on this clonotype: One end of the junction does not line up with germline, which may come from a read error. The chain is built from TRBV10-3 and TRBJ2-5, with D tentatively TRBD2 (5 bases). This CDR3 contains 16 residues. The V gene's germline CDR1 is ENHRY and CDR2 SYGVKD. The CDR3 region has the DNA TGTGCCAGCAGTTACTCGACGACTACCTTCGGGGAGACCCAGTACTTC. This codes for CASSYSTTTFGETQYF.

The chain is built from TRBV19 and TRBJ1-4; D remains unclear. Deletions cut 3 bases from V and 8 bases from J, with 13 bases between. The CDR3 spans 14 residues. Germline lookup yields CDR1 LNHDA and CDR2 SQIVND (reference sequence). The CDR3: CASSIREVEEKLFF. CDR3 DNA sequence: TGTGCCAGTAGTATTAGGGAGGTCGAGGAAAAACTGTTTTTT.

A word on this clonotype: A read error may be the cause here, since a much bigger clone is one base away. The CDR3 region is CSAWDTADYGYTF. In DNA form, the CDR3 reads TGCAGTGCTTGGGATACGGCGGACTATGGCTACACCTTC. V and J are TRBV20-1 and TRBJ1-2, with D unclear. Looked up from germline, CDR1 is DFQATT and CDR2 is SNEGSKA (reference sequence). Trimming took 5 bases from V and 3 from J, leaving 13 bases between them. CDR3 length: 13 amino acids.

The sample holds a few counts of this clonotype. CDR3 region: CASSGTVKNSPLHF. The DNA of the CDR3 is TGTGCCAGCAGCGGGACAGTAAAGAATTCACCCCTCCACTTT. The V call is TRBV12-3 or TRBV12-4, the J call TRBJ1-6; 7 positions match TRBD1. J gave up 7 bases and V 6 bases, and 6 bases lay outside the gene matches. The CDR3 is made up of 14 amino acids.

On this clonotype itself: This may be a read error, as it is one base from a much larger clone. The chain is built from TRBV12-3 or TRBV12-4 and TRBJ2-5; 9 bases line up with TRBD1. The CDR3 has 15 amino acids. The CDR3 sequence is CASSKITGGEETQCF. The CDR3 region has the DNA TGTGCCAGCAGCAAAATAACAGGGGGCGAAGAGACCCAGTGCTTC.